Following are 14 T cell receptor beta chains from one sample sequenced in a study of identical twins. Using its own MiXCR run on the 5' RACE reads, TCRdb lists one record per CDR3 protein. The sample has approximately 190,000 distinct CDR3 sequences, more than 15% seen once. This sample was shared with a second study, whose subject was T cells expressing NK-cell markers.

The sample comprised CD8+ T cells sorted from blood. All receptors come from a woman between 18 and 29 years old in good health.

The CDR3, as DNA: TGTGCCAGCAGTGAGATAAAGAGCTATGGCTACACCTTC. Translated: CASSEIKSYGYTF. The chain uses TRBV6-1 and TRBJ1-2; D remains ambiguous. V dropped 3 bases and J dropped 4 bases, with 9 bases sitting between them. The V gene's germline CDR1 is MNHNS and CDR2 SASEGT. The CDR3 loop spans 13 amino acids.

This clonotype came up a few times. The chain couples TRBV7-9 to TRBJ2-3, with 10 positions matching TRBD2. Germline loops: CDR1 SEHNR, CDR2 FQNEAQ (reference sequence). The junction had 6 bases not matched to a gene; V was cut back by 5 bases and J by 4 bases. The CDR3 loop spans 15 amino acids. This CDR3 is CASSPQREGADTQYF. As DNA, the CDR3 is TGTGCCAGCAGCCCGCAGCGGGAGGGGGCAGATACGCAGTATTTT. Supplemented by reference TRBV7-9 and TRBJ2-3, the full variable domain reads DTGVSQNPRHKITKRGQNVTFRCDPISEHNRLYWYRQTLGQGPEFLTYFQNEAQLEKSRLLSDRFSAERPKGSFSTLEIQRTEQGDSAMYLCASSPQREGADTQYFGPGTRLTVL.

This clonotype was observed a handful of times. The CDR3 spells CASSSGQGRYEQYF. For the CDR3, the DNA is TGTGCCAGCAGTTCAGGACAGGGGAGGTACGAGCAGTACTTC. The chain is built from TRBV6-2 or TRBV6-3 and TRBJ2-7, with TRBD1 identical over 9 bases. Germline lookup yields CDR1 MNHEY and CDR2 SVGEGT. This CDR3 comprises 14 residues. Trimming took 4 bases from V and 4 from J; bases not matched to a gene: 5.

This rearrangement joins TRBV4-2 to TRBJ2-3, with D maybe TRBD2 (5 bases). Germline CDR1 reads LGHNA; CDR2 reads YNFKEQ. The CDR3 extends over 15 amino acids. Trimming shortened V by 0 bases and J by 4 bases, and 11 bases separated the two germline ends. In nucleotides, the CDR3 is TGTGCCAGCAGCCAAGATGGGCTAGCTGCAGATACGCAGTATTTT. Residues: CASSQDGLAADTQYF.

Only a few counts were recorded for this clonotype. This rearrangement joins TRBV7-2 to TRBJ2-5; no clear D. The CDR3 contains 15 residues. Germline V lookup: CDR1 SGHTA, CDR2 FQGNSA. V was clipped by 0 bases and J by 5 bases, with 13 bases between them. CDR3 coding DNA: TGTGCCAGCAGCTTAGCGCTTTCCAGCAGGGAGACCCAGTACTTC. It specifies CASSLALSSRETQYF.

This sequence joins TRBV7-6 and TRBJ2-1; 8 positions agree with TRBD2. The CDR3 spans 13 residues. Per germline, CDR1 SGHVS and CDR2 FNYEAQ. J lost 9 bases, V lost 5 bases, and 6 bases had no gene match. CDR3: CASSPRGGSEQFF. CDR3 DNA sequence: TGTGCCAGCAGCCCCCGCGGGGGGAGTGAGCAGTTCTTC.

This clonotype was counted between two and nine times. The chain combines TRBV18 with TRBJ2-7, with D uncertain. Germline lookup yields CDR1 KGHSH and CDR2 LQKENI. This CDR3 is 13 amino acids long. Trimming shortened V by 8 bases and J by 4 bases, and 15 bases separated the two germline ends. The CDR3 is CASGPTSFYEQYF. Written as DNA, the CDR3 is TGTGCCAGCGGCCCAACGAGTTTTTACGAGCAGTACTTC.

This clonotype came up a few times. CDR3 residues: CASSNTASGRKNIQYF. The CDR3 DNA reads TGTGCCAGCAGTAACACCGCTTCGGGCAGAAAAAACATTCAGTACTTC. The chain links TRBV6-1 to TRBJ2-4; D is ambiguous. V was cut by 5 bases and J by 4 bases, with 18 bases left in between. The CDR3 contains 16 residues. Germline lookup yields CDR1 MNHNS and CDR2 SASEGT.

This sequence joins TRBV12-5 and TRBJ2-7; D is perhaps TRBD2 (5 bases). CDR3 size: 15 residues. Germline CDR1 and CDR2: LGHNT and FRNRAP. Trimming left V 9 bases short and J 4 bases short, with 22 bases between. The CDR3 region has the DNA TGTGCTAGCTTGGCTCCCCAGCGGAGACTTTACGAGCAGTACTTC. This translates into CASLAPQRRLYEQYF. The full variable domain, in which reference TRBV12-5 and TRBJ2-7 provide the parts outside the CDR3, is DARVTQTPRHKVTEMGQEVTMRCQPILGHNTVFWYRQTMMQGLELLAYFRNRAPLDDSGMPKDRFSAEMPDATLATLKIQPSEPRDSAVYFCASLAPQRRLYEQYFGPGTRLTVT.

This clonotype was recorded many times. The V call is TRBV3-1, the J call TRBJ2-7; 7 nucleotides match TRBD2. The CDR3 covers 14 residues. V gave up 4 bases and J gave up 0 bases; unmatched junction bases: 3. The germline CDR1 and CDR2 sequences are LGHDT and YNNKEL (reference sequence). This CDR3 reads CASSPGLSSYEQYF. The CDR3 DNA sequence: TGTGCCAGCAGCCCGGGACTATCCTCCTACGAGCAGTACTTC.

This clonotype has just a few counts. The chain uses TRBV5-1 and TRBJ2-1; a weak D match, TRBD2 (6 bases). V was cut by 7 bases and J by 10 bases, with 15 bases left in between. The CDR3 covers 12 residues. CDR1 SGHRS and CDR2 YFSETQ come from the germline V gene. The CDR3 sequence: CASAGLTSEQFF. Written as DNA, the CDR3 is TGCGCCAGCGCAGGACTAACGTCCGAGCAGTTCTTC.

V usage is TRBV7-8 and J usage is TRBJ2-1, with D perhaps matching TRBD2 (6 bases). The V end lost 1 base, the J end lost 0 bases, and 16 bases lay between the germline ends. The CDR3 spans 18 residues. CDR1 is SGHVS, CDR2 FQNEAQ, per germline. CDR3 residues: CASSLVAAGGVSYNEQFF. The CDR3 DNA follows: TGTGCCAGCAGCTTAGTCGCGGCGGGCGGGGTCTCCTACAATGAGCAGTTCTTC. Drawing the rest from reference TRBV7-8 and TRBJ2-1, the complete variable domain is GAGVSQSPRYKVAKRGQDVALRCDPISGHVSLFWYQQALGQGPEFLTYFQNEAQLDKSGLPSDRFFAERPEGSVSTLKIQRTQQEDSAVYLCASSLVAAGGVSYNEQFFGPGTRLTVL.

V gene TRBV6-1 combines with J gene TRBJ1-1; perhaps TRBD1 as D (5 bases). The V end lost 7 bases, the J end lost 1 base, and 13 bases lay between the germline ends. The length of the CDR3 is 14 residues. Germline V CDR1 and CDR2: MNHNS, SASEGT. CDR3 amino acids: CASTAGRGNTEAFF. CDR3 in DNA: TGTGCCAGCACCGCCGGGAGGGGGAACACTGAAGCTTTCTTT.

This chain uses TRBV5-1 with TRBJ1-1; D gene unclear. There are 15 residues in the CDR3. Trimming pared 0 bases from V and 0 bases from J, leaving 9 bases between. CDR1 is SGHRS, CDR2 YFSETQ, per germline. The CDR3 DNA is TGCGCCAGCAGCTTGGAGCGGAGCTTGAACACTGAAGCTTTCTTT. Amino acid sequence: CASSLERSLNTEAFF.